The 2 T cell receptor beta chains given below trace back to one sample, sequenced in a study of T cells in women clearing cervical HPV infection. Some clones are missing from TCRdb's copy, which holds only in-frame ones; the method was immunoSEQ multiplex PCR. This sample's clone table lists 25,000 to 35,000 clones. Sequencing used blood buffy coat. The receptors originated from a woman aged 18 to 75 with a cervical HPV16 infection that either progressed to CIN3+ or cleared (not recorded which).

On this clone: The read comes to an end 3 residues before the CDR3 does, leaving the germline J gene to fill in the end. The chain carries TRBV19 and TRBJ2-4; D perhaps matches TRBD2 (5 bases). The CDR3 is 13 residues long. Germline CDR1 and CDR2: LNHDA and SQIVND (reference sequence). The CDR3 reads CASSTSGLGGQYF. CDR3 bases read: TGTGCCAGTAGTACTTCTGGACTTGGTGGT.

The sequenced part of the CDR3 DNA is TGTGCCAGTAGTATAGATAGTACGCGGGTAAGG. It is translated as CASSIDSTRVR. The CDR3 as a whole reads CASSIDSTRVRAFF. The chain employs TRBV19 and TRBJ1-1; D remains unclear. The read comes to an end 3 residues before the CDR3 does, leaving the germline J gene to fill in the end. From germline, CDR1 is LNHDA and CDR2 SQIVND (reference sequence). This CDR3 region has 14 residues.